The clone carrying this T cell receptor beta chain was detected a few times. Antigen unknown. V was clipped by 1 base and J by 4 bases; unmatched bases: 9. CDR3 length equals 16 residues. Germline V gene lookup returns CDR1 SEHNR and CDR2 FQNEAQ (reference sequence). TCRdb re-analysed the 5' RACE reads in MiXCR, keeping a single row per CDR3 protein. The sample has about 450,000 distinct CDR3 sequences, 25% to 30% seen once. These data are taken from a study of CD8 T cells in ankylosing spondylitis. The study, taken as a whole, reports: There were earlier reports of some motif variants in reactive arthritis synovial fluid and blood. Roughly eight highly homologous variants made up a TCR beta motif that seemed to typify ankylosing spondylitis blood. There was reportedly significant enrichment of clones that were disease-linked in matched ankylosing spondylitis synovial fluid.

This receptor was identified in a male donor with ankylosing spondylitis. Sequencing input: blood, either unsorted or a sorted T cell fraction (not recorded which). The rearrangement joins TRBV7-9 to TRBJ1-2, with 7 bases aligning to TRBD1. In nucleotides, the CDR3 is TGTGCCAGCAGCTTAGAGACAGGGCCGATGACCTATGGCTACACCTTC. It specifies CASSLETGPMTYGYTF.